Following are 21 T cell receptor beta chains from one sample sequenced in a study of cytomegalovirus exposure and HLA in healthy donors. The PCR ran on 60 Vbeta and 13 Jbeta primers. Assay used: immunoSEQ multiplex PCR; TCRdb lists only in-frame clones, some missing. The repertoire holds 150,000 to 200,000 clones, with around 90% as singletons. The sequenced sample consisted of PBMCs. The receptor source for this set is a young woman in good health and CMV-seronegative.

The chain employs TRBV28 and TRBJ2-7; 9 bases agree with TRBD1. Germline CDR1 MDHEN, CDR2 SYDVKM. The length of the CDR3 is 14 residues. The V segment lost 8 bases and the J segment 1 base; nucleotides outside the gene matches: 6. CDR3 DNA sequence: TGTGCCAGCGGACCCGGGACAGGGTCCTACGAGCAGTACTTC. As protein: CASGPGTGSYEQYF.

This clone was detected a few times. The chain has TRBV6-4 and TRBJ2-3; 7 bases align to TRBD2. The CDR3 has 16 residues. The V and J ends lost 3 bases and 1 base, in that order; junction bases with no gene match: 7. CDR1 MRHNA and CDR2 SNTAGT come from the germline V gene. The CDR3 reads CASSEATAGGTDTQYF. The CDR3 DNA reads as TGTGCCAGCAGTGAGGCGACTGCGGGGGGCACAGATACGCAGTATTTT.

As DNA, the CDR3 is TGTGCCAGCAGTCCCCTAGGTGTGATAGATACGCAGTATTTT. This translates into CASSPLGVIDTQYF. The chain combines TRBV6-5 with TRBJ2-3; D gene uncertain. V was pared by 5 bases and J by 5 bases, with 14 bases between. This CDR3 is 14 amino acids long. The germline V gene encodes CDR1 MNHEY and CDR2 SVGAGI.

The chain carries TRBV28 and TRBJ1-1, with D perhaps TRBD1 (5 bases). The ends were cut back, 7 bases at V and 5 bases at J, with 17 bases in the middle. The CDR3 consists of 14 residues. CDR1 and CDR2 from the germline V gene are MDHEN and SYDVKM. CDR3 DNA: TGTGCCAGCACCCCCCGGGGGAGAAGGACTGAAGCTTTCTTT. Amino acids: CASTPRGRRTEAFF. Full variable domain (missing parts from reference TRBV28 and TRBJ1-1): DVKVTQSSRYLVKRTGEKVFLECVQDMDHENMFWYRQDPGLGLRLIYFSYDVKMKEKGDIPEGYSVSREKKERFSLILESASTNQTSMYLCASTPRGRRTEAFFGQGTRLTVV.

The CDR3 region is CASRPLAGTYEQYF. The DNA for the CDR3 is TGCGCCAGCAGGCCTCTAGCGGGCACCTACGAGCAGTACTTC. J is TRBJ2-7 and V is TRBV5-1, with 8 positions matching TRBD2. The CDR3 consists of 14 residues. The germline CDR1 and CDR2 sequences are SGHRS and YFSETQ. J gave up 2 bases and V 5 bases, and 6 bases lay outside the gene matches.

The rearrangement links TRBV6-5 to TRBJ2-7; D remains ambiguous. V gave up 6 bases and J gave up 3 bases, with 6 bases separating them. This CDR3 comprises 11 residues. Germline V gene lookup returns CDR1 MNHEY and CDR2 SVGAGI. The CDR3 coding sequence is TGTGCCAGCAGACAGATCTACGAGCAGTACTTC. Its protein product is CASRQIYEQYF.

The chain couples TRBV6-5 to TRBJ2-5, with D unresolved. CDR1 and CDR2 (germline): MNHEY, SVGAGI. V was clipped by 5 bases and J by 3 bases, with 10 bases between them. This CDR3 region has 13 residues. CDR3 region: CASSVPPEETQYF. CDR3 in DNA: TGTGCCAGCAGTGTCCCCCCCGAAGAGACCCAGTACTTC.

The chain joins TRBV6-1 to TRBJ2-1; TRBD1 aligns across 9 bases. Germline V lookup: CDR1 MNHNS, CDR2 SASEGT. CDR3 size: 16 residues. V dropped 4 bases and J dropped 7; count of bases not matched to a gene: 11. The CDR3, as DNA: TGTGCCAGCAGTGGTGGACAGGGGAGGCTGGGGAATGAGCAGTTCTTC. Translating gives CASSGGQGRLGNEQFF.

The chain couples TRBV18 to TRBJ1-4; the D gene is possibly TRBD1 (5 bases). CDR1 and CDR2 (germline): KGHSH, LQKENI. This CDR3 comprises 14 residues. Trimming removed 8 bases from V and 3 bases from J, with 13 bases in between. DNA for the CDR3: TGTGCCAGCGCCGAAGGGGCCGCTAATGAAAAACTGTTTTTT. This gives the protein CASAEGAANEKLFF.

The V gene is TRBV9, the J gene TRBJ2-5; D is undetermined. The CDR3 is 12 residues long. Trimming stripped 3 bases from V and 7 bases from J, with 10 bases between. Germline V gives CDR1 SGDLS, CDR2 YYNGEE. CDR3 nucleotide sequence: TGTGCCAGCAGCGGAGGAATTGGGACCCAGTACTTC. It yields the protein CASSGGIGTQYF.

J is TRBJ1-1 and V is TRBV6-1, with D possibly TRBD1 on 6 matching bases. Trimming took 2 bases from V and 1 from J, leaving 17 bases between them. Germline V gene data show CDR1 as MNHNS and CDR2 as SASEGT. The CDR3 totals 17 residues. The CDR3 region is CASSERGDTSQNTEAFF. The DNA of the CDR3 is TGTGCCAGCAGTGAACGAGGGGACACAAGTCAGAACACTGAAGCTTTCTTT.

The V call is TRBV5-4, the J call TRBJ1-2, with 8 bases aligning to TRBD1. The CDR3 consists of 12 residues. V shed 2 bases and J 8 bases; nucleotides not matched to a gene: 2. CDR1 is SGHNT and CDR2 is YYREEE in the germline V gene (reference sequence). The CDR3 DNA is TGTGCCAGCAGCTTCCGGGACAGGGGCTACACCTTC. As protein: CASSFRDRGYTF.

CDR3 in amino acids: CASSYEGQGAREQYF. The CDR3 DNA sequence: TGTGCCAGCAGTTACGAGGGACAGGGGGCGCGGGAGCAGTACTTC. The chain recombines TRBV6-5 with TRBJ2-7; 12 positions agree with TRBD1. The CDR3 length is 15 residues. Germline V gene data show CDR1 as MNHEY and CDR2 as SVGAGI. V lost 2 bases and J lost 7; bases outside the gene matches: 6.

The chain uses TRBV2 and TRBJ1-5; 7 positions agree with TRBD1. V lost 6 bases, J lost 2 bases, and 10 bases stayed unmatched. The V gene's germline CDR1 is SNHLY and CDR2 FYNNEI. The CDR3 sequence is 16 residues long. The CDR3: CASSLDRANGNQPQHF. The CDR3 region has the DNA TGTGCCAGCAGCCTCGACAGGGCTAATGGCAATCAGCCCCAGCATTTT.

V usage is TRBV7-9 and J usage is TRBJ2-5; 11 nucleotides line up with TRBD2. The ends lost 1 base at V and 4 bases at J; junction bases unmatched: 8. This CDR3 spans 17 amino acids. Germline V lookup: CDR1 SEHNR, CDR2 FQNEAQ (reference sequence). The DNA for the CDR3 is TGTGCCAGCAGCTTAGGGTGGCTAGCGGGGGGAGGAGAGACCCAGTACTTC. Its translation: CASSLGWLAGGGETQYF.

There are a few counts of this clone. V is TRBV29-1 and J is TRBJ2-1, with 8 bases fitting TRBD1. CDR3 length: 13 amino acids. Looked up from germline, CDR1 is SQVTM and CDR2 is ANQGSEA. The ends lost 6 bases at V and 6 bases at J; junction bases unmatched: 7. The CDR3 nucleotides are TGCAGCGTCGTCGGGACAGGATTCAATGAGCAGTTCTTC. Protein: CSVVGTGFNEQFF.

The chain employs TRBV5-1 and TRBJ2-1, with 10 bases matching TRBD1. V dropped 3 bases and J dropped 5; count of bases not matched to a gene: 8. Germline lookup yields CDR1 SGHRS and CDR2 YFSETQ. This CDR3 has 16 residues. The CDR3 DNA reads TGCGCCAGCAGCTATTTCGACAGGGGGCGAGACAATGAGCAGTTCTTC. This gives the protein CASSYFDRGRDNEQFF. Drawing the rest from reference TRBV5-1 and TRBJ2-1, the complete variable domain is KAGVTQTPRYLIKTRGQQVTLSCSPISGHRSVSWYQQTPGQGLQFLFEYFSETQRNKGNFPGRFSGRQFSNSRSEMNVSTLELGDSALYLCASSYFDRGRDNEQFFGPGTRLTVL.

In this sample, this clone turned up a few times. The gene calls are TRBV29-1 and TRBJ1-1; tentative D call: TRBD1 (5 bases). The germline gives CDR1 SQVTM, CDR2 ANQGSEA. The CDR3 sequence is 12 residues long. V was trimmed by 7 bases and J by 0 bases, leaving 9 bases between them. Written as DNA, the CDR3 is TGCAGCGGGGGGGGGATGAACACTGAAGCTTTCTTT. Its protein is CSGGGMNTEAFF.

The CDR3 DNA follows: TGTGCCAGCAGCCCCCCTTCTGGAGGGACTAATGAAAAACTGTTTTTT. Translating gives CASSPPSGGTNEKLFF. The chain is built from TRBV4-2 and TRBJ1-4; D gene unclear. Trimming cost V 4 bases and J 2 bases, with 14 bases left between them. Germline values: CDR1 LGHNA, CDR2 YNFKEQ. CDR3 length equals 16 residues.

The rearrangement links TRBV5-5 to TRBJ2-3; TRBD1 matches 8 bases. Germline V gene lookup returns CDR1 SGHKS and CDR2 YYEKEE (reference sequence). This CDR3 contains 15 residues. After removal of 4 bases from V and 5 bases from J, the junction contained 9 bases not matched to a gene. This CDR3 reads CASSPWTGRGDTQYF. For the CDR3, the DNA is TGTGCCAGCAGCCCCTGGACAGGGCGGGGAGATACGCAGTATTTT.

The CDR3 DNA follows: TGTGCCAGTAGTACCTTTACAGGCCCCTACGAGCAGTACTTC. As protein: CASSTFTGPYEQYF. The chain employs TRBV19 and TRBJ2-7, with D possibly TRBD1 on 5 matching bases. V lost 4 bases and J 2 bases, leaving 12 bases between the germline ends. The germline gives CDR1 LNHDA, CDR2 SQIVND (reference sequence). The CDR3 contains 14 residues.